This T cell receptor (beta chain) stems from a study of neurological immune-mediated disorders. The CDR3 covers 17 residues. Germline CDR1 reads MGHRA; CDR2 reads YSYEKL. Trimming stripped 0 bases from V and 6 bases from J, with 18 bases between. The study's findings and limits: None of the CDR3 amino acid sequences of expanded clones were shared across subjects, and this suggested private repertoires in all groups. The greatest TCR clonal expansion appeared in HTLV-1-associated myelopathy and the smallest, falling below healthy controls, in multiple sclerosis.

The cDNA was synthesized by means of template-switch 5'RACE, which was carried out with 10-nucleotide random UMIs. TCRdb redid the calling of the 5' RACE reads with MiXCR, one entry per CDR3 protein. The sample consists of around 42,000 distinct CDR3 sequences, roughly 13% of them appearing once. This clonotype was seen many times. The target antigen is unknown. Time point: longitudinal time-point 3. Sequences were obtained from PBMCs. The V call is TRBV4-1, the J call TRBJ2-4; a possible D gene is TRBD2 (6 bases). The TCR comes from a man aged 30 to 45 in good health. The CDR3 DNA follows: TGCGCCAGCAGCCAAGATGAACGGGAGCCTGCCCTAAACATTCAGTACTTC. The encoded protein is CASSQDEREPALNIQYF.